What follows describes a single T cell receptor (beta chain). The antigen is not known. Germline CDR1 reads KGHSH; CDR2 reads LQKENI. Trimming cost V 3 bases and J 2 bases; bases outside gene matches: 4. The CDR3 extends over 15 amino acids. This record belongs to a study of T cell repertoires in cytomegalovirus infection. Notes on the study in general: HLA-C-restricted CMV-specific TCR beta clonotypes prevailed in the ex vivo response.

Using its own MiXCR run on the reads, TCRdb lists one record per CDR3 protein. The sample comprises approximately 1,000,000 distinct CDR3 sequences, roughly 30% of which are singletons, and under 15% rests with the top ten. The chain combines TRBV18 with TRBJ2-3; 8 positions match TRBD1. This sample comprised cultured CD8+ T cells from PBMCs, obtained from culture after CMV antigen stimulation. The receptor was isolated from a human donor in good health (CMV status not recorded). Some clones in this sample may be carry-over from other donors' samples. The CDR3 region is CASSPQGALTDTQYF. CDR3 DNA: TGTGCCAGCTCACCGCAGGGGGCCCTCACAGATACGCAGTATTTT.